The rows below give T cell receptor beta chains drawn from one sample of a study of lymphopenia after photon versus proton radiotherapy. Clones were sequenced by immunoSEQ multiplex PCR, and TCRdb holds only the in-frame ones, with some missing. The profile shows some 30,000 clones, approximately 90% of them singletons. The source was peripheral blood, collected from a patient treated with proton-based radiotherapy. These receptors were obtained from a woman aged 60 to 75 with cholangiocarcinoma. Some clones in this sample may be carry-over from other donors' samples. Each CDR3 is given with its conserved first and last residue. Each record gives: J gene, D gene, V gene, CDR3 DNA, CDR3 protein. A D gene is named only where the DNA matches it firmly.

TRBJ2-3	TRBD2	TRBV5-1	TGCGCCAGCAGCTTGTCACTAGCGGGATTGACAGATACGCAGTATTTT	CASSLSLAGLTDTQYF
TRBJ2-3	-	TRBV7-2	TGTGCCAGCAGCTTAGGGGGGCGAGACACAGATACGCAGTATTTT	CASSLGGRDTDTQYF
TRBJ2-3	-	TRBV19	TGTGCCAGTAGTATGTCTGAGGGTACCCTAGGTACGCAGTATTTT	CASSMSEGTLGTQYF
TRBJ1-4	TRBD1	TRBV15	TGTGCCACCAGCATACAGGGGAGAGCTGAAAAACTGTTTTTT	CATSIQGRAEKLFF
TRBJ2-1	TRBD2	TRBV30	TGTGCCTGGAGTCGCAGCGGGGGTGAGCAGTTCTTC	CAWSRSGGEQFF
TRBJ2-5	TRBD1	TRBV29-1	TGCAGCGTTAACAGGGGCGCAGAGACCCAGTACTTC	CSVNRGAETQYF
TRBJ1-1	-	TRBV5-1	TGCGCCAGCAGCAAAACTGGAGACACTGAAGCTTTCTTT	CASSKTGDTEAFF
TRBJ2-6	-	TRBV7-3	TGTGCCAGCAGCGTACACACACGCTTACAAAGTCGGGCCAACGTCCTGACTTTC	CASSVHTRLQSRANVLTF
TRBJ1-2	-	TRBV16	TGTGCCAGCAGCCAAAACCATGGACAACAGCTCTATGGCTACACCTTC	CASSQNHGQQLYGYTF
TRBJ2-1	TRBD2	TRBV5-6	TGTGCCAGCAGCTTCAAGCGGGAGGGCGTCTACAATGAGCAGTTCTTC	CASSFKREGVYNEQFF
TRBJ2-5	-	TRBV5-8	TGTGCCAGCAGCTTGGATGGGGGAGGCTGGGAGACCCAGTACTTC	CASSLDGGGWETQYF
TRBJ1-1	-	TRBV6-5	TGTGCCAGCAGTTTGAGGCAGCGATCGAACACTGAAGCTTTCTTT	CASSLRQRSNTEAFF
TRBJ1-3	TRBD1	TRBV5-6	TGTGCCAGCAGCTATATTACAGGGGTCCCCTTCTCTGGAAACACCATATATTTT	CASSYITGVPFSGNTIYF
TRBJ2-3	-	TRBV7-2	TGTGCCAGCAGCTTATATCTCCTAGATACGCAGTATTTT	CASSLYLLDTQYF
TRBJ1-5	-	TRBV6-5	TGTGCCAGCAGTTACTCACCGTGGAATCAGCCCCAGCATTTT	CASSYSPWNQPQHF
TRBJ2-1	TRBD2	TRBV19	TGTGCCAGTAGTCCGGGGACTAGCGCCTACAATGAGCAGTTCTTC	CASSPGTSAYNEQFF
TRBJ1-2	-	TRBV30	TGTGCCTGGTCCCTGAGGTCGTCGGGGTTTTACGGCTACACCTTC	CAWSLRSSGFYGYTF
TRBJ2-2	-	TRBV7-9	TGTGCCAGCAGCTTAGCCGCCGGGGGCTTTAGCACCGGGGAGCTGTTTTTT	CASSLAAGGFSTGELFF
TRBJ2-2	-	TRBV19	TGTGCCAGTAGTATACAGACGAACACCGGGGAGCTGTTTTTT	CASSIQTNTGELFF
TRBJ1-1	-	TRBV19	TGTGCCAGTAGTACCAGGTGGACTGAAGCTTTCTTT	CASSTRWTEAFF
TRBJ1-2	-	TRBV15	TGTGCCACCAGCGGGGGTGGGAGGCAGGGCGGCTACACCTTC	CATSGGGRQGGYTF
TRBJ2-1	TRBD2	TRBV11-2	TGTGCCAGCAGCTTGGCCGGGACTAGCGGGGTTAATGAGCAGTTCTTC	CASSLAGTSGVNEQFF
TRBJ2-4	-	TRBV30	TGTGCCTGGAGTGCTCTTGATTTAGCCAAAAACATTCAGTACTTC	CAWSALDLAKNIQYF